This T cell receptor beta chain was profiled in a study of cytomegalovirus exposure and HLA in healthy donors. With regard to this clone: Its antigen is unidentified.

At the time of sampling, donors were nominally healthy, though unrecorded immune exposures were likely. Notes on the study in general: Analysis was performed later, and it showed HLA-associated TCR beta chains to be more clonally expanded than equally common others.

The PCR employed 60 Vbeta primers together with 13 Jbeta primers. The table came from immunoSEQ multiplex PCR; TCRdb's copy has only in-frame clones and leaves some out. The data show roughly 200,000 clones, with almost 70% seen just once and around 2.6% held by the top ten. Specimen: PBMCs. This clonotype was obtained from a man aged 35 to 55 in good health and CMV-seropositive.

The CDR3: CASSLAGIAGNTIYF. The CDR3 nucleotides read TGCGCCAGCAGCTTGGCGGGGATTGCCGGAAACACCATATATTTT. The chain has TRBV5-1 and TRBJ1-3, with D unclear. In germline, CDR1 is SGHRS, CDR2 YFSETQ. V lost 0 bases and J lost 4, with 11 bases in between. The length of the CDR3 is 15 residues.